These 8 T cell receptor beta chains originate from one sample sequenced in a study of T cell repertoires in cytomegalovirus infection. TCRdb reanalysed the reads using MiXCR and keeps one entry per CDR3 protein. The repertoire holds fewer than 350,000 distinct CDR3 sequences, with 15% to 20% as singletons. The sequenced sample was PBMCs. The receptors shown here come from a human donor in good health (CMV status not recorded). Some clones in this sample may be carry-over from other donors' samples.

This clonotype was counted many times. This chain uses TRBV20-1 with TRBJ2-1, with 9 nucleotides matching TRBD1. The CDR3 is made up of 12 amino acids. Trimming took 4 bases from V and 6 from J; bases not matched to a gene: 1. Germline V CDR1 and CDR2: DFQATT, SNEGSKA (reference sequence). CDR3 sequence reads: CSAKDRGNEQFF. Written as DNA, the CDR3 is TGCAGTGCTAAGGACAGGGGCAATGAGCAGTTCTTC.

The sample holds a few counts of this clonotype. V usage is TRBV9 and J usage is TRBJ2-2; 10 bases agree with TRBD2. CDR1 and CDR2 from the germline V gene are SGDLS and YYNGEE. This CDR3 is built from 16 residues. V lost 4 bases to trimming and J lost 6 bases; unmatched junction nucleotides: 9. The CDR3 loop reads CASSPQRGGLPGELFF. The CDR3 coding sequence is TGTGCCAGCAGCCCCCAGCGGGGGGGCCTTCCCGGGGAGCTGTTTTTT.

This clonotype was picked up many times. V is TRBV7-2 and J is TRBJ2-2, with D perhaps matching TRBD1 (6 bases). This CDR3 has 17 residues. V was shortened by 3 bases and J by 6 bases, with 20 bases between the two germline ends. Per germline, CDR1 SGHTA and CDR2 FQGNSA. The CDR3, as DNA: TGTGCCAGCAGCTTCCTACAGGGTAGGAGCGACGCCGGGGAGCTGTTTTTT. Its protein is CASSFLQGRSDAGELFF.

This clonotype has a handful of counts. The rearrangement uses TRBV5-4 and TRBJ2-3; 7 nucleotides match TRBD2. The CDR3 is made up of 16 amino acids. Looked up from germline, CDR1 is SGHNT and CDR2 is YYREEE (reference sequence). Trimming cost V 4 bases and J 2 bases; bases outside gene matches: 10. The DNA of the CDR3 is TGTGCCAGCAGCCCTCCAAGAGCGGGGCACACAGATACGCAGTATTTT. Translating gives CASSPPRAGHTDTQYF.

The V and J genes are TRBV18 and TRBJ2-3; 9 positions agree with TRBD1. CDR3 size: 17 residues. Germline assignment: CDR1 KGHSH and CDR2 LQKENI. With 3 bases clipped from V and 8 bases from J, the junction kept 15 bases outside the gene matches. The DNA of the CDR3 is TGTGCCAGCTCACCGCGGACAGGGGCTGCACTCTGGGGTACGCAGTATTTT. Translated, it gives CASSPRTGAALWGTQYF.

The chain employs TRBV18 and TRBJ2-7; 7 bases match TRBD1. The CDR3 spans 15 residues. Unmatched junction bases numbered 11, after V lost 3 bases and J lost 6 bases. The germline CDR1 and CDR2 sequences are KGHSH and LQKENI. This CDR3 is CASSPGQTGIGEQYF. The CDR3 DNA reads as TGTGCCAGCTCACCGGGACAGACAGGTATAGGCGAGCAGTACTTC.

This clonotype was detected many times. The J gene is TRBJ2-2, the V gene TRBV12-3 or TRBV12-4; unclear D gene. This CDR3 has 14 amino acids. Deletions cut 3 bases from V and 7 bases from J, with 12 bases between. The CDR3 reads CASSFGQARGELFF. The CDR3 region has the DNA TGTGCCAGCAGTTTTGGTCAGGCCCGCGGGGAGCTGTTTTTT.

This rearrangement joins TRBV7-8 to TRBJ2-4, with D hard to call. CDR1 and CDR2 (germline): SGHVS, FQNEAQ. V lost 5 bases to trimming and J lost 6 bases, with 17 bases between them. The CDR3 is 15 amino acids. The CDR3 DNA reads TGTGCCAGCAGCCCCCGTGGCCCAGGCTTAAACATTCAGTACTTC. Translated, it gives CASSPRGPGLNIQYF.